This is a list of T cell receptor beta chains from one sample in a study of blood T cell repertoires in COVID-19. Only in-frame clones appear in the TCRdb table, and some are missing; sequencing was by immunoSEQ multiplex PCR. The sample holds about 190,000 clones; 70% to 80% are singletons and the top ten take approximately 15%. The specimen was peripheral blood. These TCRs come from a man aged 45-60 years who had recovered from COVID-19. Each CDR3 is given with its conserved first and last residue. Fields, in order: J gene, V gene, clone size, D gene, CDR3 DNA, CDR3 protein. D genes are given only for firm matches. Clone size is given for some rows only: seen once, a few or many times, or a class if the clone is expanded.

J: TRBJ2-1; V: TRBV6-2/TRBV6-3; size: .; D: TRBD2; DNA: TGTGCCAGCAGTTACTCGGGCGCTAGCGGGATCACGAATGAGCAGTTCTTC; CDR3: CASSYSGASGITNEQFF
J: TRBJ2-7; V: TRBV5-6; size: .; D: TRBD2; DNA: TGTGCCAGCAGCTCCCGCGGGAGGGTCCCCTACGAGCAGTACTTC; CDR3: CASSSRGRVPYEQYF
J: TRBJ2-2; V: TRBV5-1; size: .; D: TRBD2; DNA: TGCGCCAGCAGCTTGGCTAGCGGAAACACCGGGGAGCTGTTTTTT; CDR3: CASSLASGNTGELFF
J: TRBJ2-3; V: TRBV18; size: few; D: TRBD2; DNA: TGTGCCAGCTCACCTACCGGGGGACTAGGCACAGATACGCAGTATTTT; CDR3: CASSPTGGLGTDTQYF
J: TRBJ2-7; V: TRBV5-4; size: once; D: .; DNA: TGTGCCAGCAGCTTGGTCGCTAGTATGAACTACGAGCAGTACTTC; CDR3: CASSLVASMNYEQYF
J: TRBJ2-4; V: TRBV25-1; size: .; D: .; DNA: TGTGCCAGCAGTGCAACAGGTAGAAACATTCAGTACTTC; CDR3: CASSATGRNIQYF
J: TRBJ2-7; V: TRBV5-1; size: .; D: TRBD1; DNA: TGCGCCAGCAGCTTGATCGGGACAGGGTCCAACGAGCAGTACTTC; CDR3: CASSLIGTGSNEQYF
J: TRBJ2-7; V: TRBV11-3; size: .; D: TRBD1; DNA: TGTGCCAGCAGCCCCCGGACAGGGGACCCTGGGTGGGACGAGCAGTACTTC; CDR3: CASSPRTGDPGWDEQYF
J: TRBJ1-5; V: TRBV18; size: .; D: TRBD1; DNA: TGTGCCAGCTCAAATACAGGGGCGAAGCAGCCCCAGCATTTT; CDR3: CASSNTGAKQPQHF
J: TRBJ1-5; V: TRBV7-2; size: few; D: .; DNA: TGTGCCAGCAGCGCCGGAGGGCTCCCTTCCAATCAGCCCCAGCATTTT; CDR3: CASSAGGLPSNQPQHF
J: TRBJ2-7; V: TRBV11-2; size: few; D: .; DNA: TGTGCCAGCAGCTTGAAGCCTCCCGGGACAAGAGTCATCTACGAGCAGTACTTC; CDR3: CASSLKPPGTRVIYEQYF
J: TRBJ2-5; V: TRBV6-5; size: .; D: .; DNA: TGTGCCAGCGCCGAGAGGGAGACCCAGTACTTC; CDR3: CASAERETQYF
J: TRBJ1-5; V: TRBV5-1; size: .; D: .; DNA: TGCGCCAGCAGCTTGGTGTCAGGGGACAATCAGCCCCAGCATTTT; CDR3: CASSLVSGDNQPQHF
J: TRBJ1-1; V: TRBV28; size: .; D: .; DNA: TGTGCCAGCAGTTCCACGAAACTGACGGGGAACACTGAAGCTTTCTTT; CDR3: CASSSTKLTGNTEAFF
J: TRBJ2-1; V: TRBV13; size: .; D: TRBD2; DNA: TGTGCCAGCAGCCAAATTACTAGCGGGAGATTCGGCGAGCAGTTCTTC; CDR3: CASSQITSGRFGEQFF
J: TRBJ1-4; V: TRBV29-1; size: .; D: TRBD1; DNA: TGCAGCGGGACAGGGGCTAATGAAAAACTGTTTTTT; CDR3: CSGTGANEKLFF
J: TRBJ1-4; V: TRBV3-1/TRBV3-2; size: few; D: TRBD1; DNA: TGTGCCAGCAGCCAAGTCGGACAGGGGGACGCAACTAATGAAAAACTGTTTTTT; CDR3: CASSQVGQGDATNEKLFF
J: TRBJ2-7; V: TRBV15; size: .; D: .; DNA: TGTGCCACCAGCAGATTTCCACTAGAACCCTACGAGCAGTACTTC; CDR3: CATSRFPLEPYEQYF
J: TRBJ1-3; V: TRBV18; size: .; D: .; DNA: TGTGCCAGCTCCCTAGGCGGTTCCTCTGGAAACACCATATATTTT; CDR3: CASSLGGSSGNTIYF
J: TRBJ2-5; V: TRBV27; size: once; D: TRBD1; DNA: TGTGCCAGCAGTTCCCGGAGCGGACAGGGAGGATTTAGTTTGGCCTTTATGCAAGAGACCCAGTACTTC; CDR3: CASSSRSGQGGFSLAFMQETQYF
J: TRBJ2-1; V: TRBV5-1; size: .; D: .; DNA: TGCGCCAGCAGCTCGGGACTCCTGAATGAGCAGTTCTTC; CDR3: CASSSGLLNEQFF
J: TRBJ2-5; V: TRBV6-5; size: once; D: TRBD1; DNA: TGTGCCAGCACTCGGACAGGGAGGACCCAGTACTTC; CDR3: CASTRTGRTQYF
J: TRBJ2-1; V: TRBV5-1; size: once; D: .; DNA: TGCGCCAGCAGCTTGAGACCCCCGGACAGGGGGCTAGCGGGAGTTAAGTTCTTC; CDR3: CASSLRPPDRGLAGVKFF
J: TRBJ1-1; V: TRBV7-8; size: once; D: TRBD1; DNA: TGTGCCAGCAGCGGACAGGGGGCGGGAAGGGAGGCTTTCTTT; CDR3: CASSGQGAGREAFF
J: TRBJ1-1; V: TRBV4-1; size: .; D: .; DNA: TGCGCCAGCAGCCGGGACTCCATAACGATGAACACTGAAGCTTTCTTT; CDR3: CASSRDSITMNTEAFF
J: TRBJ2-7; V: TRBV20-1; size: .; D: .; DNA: TGCAGTGCCATGACAGGATCCGAGCAGTACTTC; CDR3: CSAMTGSEQYF
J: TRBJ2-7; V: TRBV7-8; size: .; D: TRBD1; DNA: TGTGCCAGCAGCTTAGAGGGGACAGGGGCCCACGAGCAGTACTTC; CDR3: CASSLEGTGAHEQYF
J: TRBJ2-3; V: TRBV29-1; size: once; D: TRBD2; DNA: TGCAGCGTTGTTGGGCGGGAGAGGTACACAGATACGCAGTATTTT; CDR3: CSVVGRERYTDTQYF
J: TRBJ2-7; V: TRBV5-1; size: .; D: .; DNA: TGCGCCAGCAGCTCTGCTAGGGGGAGGGTGGAGCAGTACTTC; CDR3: CASSSARGRVEQYF
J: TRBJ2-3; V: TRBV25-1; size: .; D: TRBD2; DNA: TGTGCCAGCAGTGGCCGACTAGCGGGGGTGGGTACGCAGTATTTT; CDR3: CASSGRLAGVGTQYF
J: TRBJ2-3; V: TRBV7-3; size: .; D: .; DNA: TGTGCCAGCAGCATACAGGGTGCAGATACGCAGTATTTT; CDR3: CASSIQGADTQYF
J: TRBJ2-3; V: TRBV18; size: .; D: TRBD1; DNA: TGTGCCAGCTCACCGGGACAGGAGACAGATACGCAGTATTTT; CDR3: CASSPGQETDTQYF
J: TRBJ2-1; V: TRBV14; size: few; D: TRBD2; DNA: TGTGCCAGCAGCCAAGCCGAACCGACTAGCGGTGAGCAGTTCTTC; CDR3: CASSQAEPTSGEQFF
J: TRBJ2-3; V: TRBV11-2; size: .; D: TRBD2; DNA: TGTGCCAGCAGCGAACGGACTAGCGGGATTCTGACAGATACGCAGTATTTT; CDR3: CASSERTSGILTDTQYF
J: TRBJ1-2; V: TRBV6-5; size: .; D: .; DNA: TGTGCCAGCAGTACGAGGGATGGCTACACCTTC; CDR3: CASSTRDGYTF
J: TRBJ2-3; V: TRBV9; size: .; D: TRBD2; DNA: TGTGCCAGCAGCGTCACTAGCGGGCACACAGATACGCAGTATTTT; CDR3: CASSVTSGHTDTQYF
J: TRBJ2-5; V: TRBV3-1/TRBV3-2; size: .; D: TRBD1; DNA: TGTGCCAGCAGCCAAGGAACAGGGGGCTGGGAGACCCAGTACTTC; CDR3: CASSQGTGGWETQYF
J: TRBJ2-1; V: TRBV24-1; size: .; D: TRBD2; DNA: TGTGCCACCAGTGACATAGCGGGAGATTCTAGGAATGAGCAGTTCTTC; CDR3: CATSDIAGDSRNEQFF
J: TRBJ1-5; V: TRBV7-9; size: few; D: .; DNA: TGTGCCAGCAGCTTAGGTAGTGAGAGCAATCAGCCCCAGCATTTT; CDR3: CASSLGSESNQPQHF
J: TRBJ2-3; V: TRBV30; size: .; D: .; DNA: TGTGCCTGGCACCCCAGGGGAGCGGTAGGGAAAGATACGCAGTATTTT; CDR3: CAWHPRGAVGKDTQYF
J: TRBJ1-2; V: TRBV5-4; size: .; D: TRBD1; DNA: TGTGCCAGCAGCCACCGAGGGGGCGGCTATGGCTACACCTTC; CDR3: CASSHRGGGYGYTF
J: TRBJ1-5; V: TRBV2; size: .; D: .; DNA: TGTGCCAGCAGCTCCCGGGACACCAACCCCGTTCAGCCCCAGCATTTT; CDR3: CASSSRDTNPVQPQHF
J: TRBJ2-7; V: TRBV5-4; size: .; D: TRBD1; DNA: TGTGCCAGCAGCCACGACAGGGAAGACGAGCAGTACTTC; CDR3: CASSHDREDEQYF
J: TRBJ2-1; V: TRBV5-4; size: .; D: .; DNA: TGTGCCAGCAGTTACAGGGATTCGGACAATGAGCAGTTCTTC; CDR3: CASSYRDSDNEQFF
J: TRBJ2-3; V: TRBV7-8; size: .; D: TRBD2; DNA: TGTGCCAGCAGCTTATTCCCCACTAGCGCTAGCACAGATACGCAGTATTTT; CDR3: CASSLFPTSASTDTQYF
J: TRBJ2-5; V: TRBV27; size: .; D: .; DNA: TGTGCCAGCAGTTTAATCAGCCGGGGACAAGAGACCCAGTACTTC; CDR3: CASSLISRGQETQYF
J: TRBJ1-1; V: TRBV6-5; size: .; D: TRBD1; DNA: TGTGCCAGCAGTCTACAGGGGGCGTTCACTGAAGCTTTCTTT; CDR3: CASSLQGAFTEAFF
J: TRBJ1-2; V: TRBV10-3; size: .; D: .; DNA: TGTGCCATCAGTGAGTCAGAGCGGGAGATTTGGTATGGCTACACCTTC; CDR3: CAISESEREIWYGYTF
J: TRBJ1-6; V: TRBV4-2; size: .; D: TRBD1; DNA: TGTGCCAGCAGCCGGAGAAGTCCGGGACAGGGACCCGGTTTTGATTCACCCCTCCACTTT; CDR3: CASSRRSPGQGPGFDSPLHF
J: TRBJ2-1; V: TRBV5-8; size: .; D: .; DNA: TGTGCCAGCAGCTTGTACGGGGGGCCTTACAATGAGCAGTTCTTC; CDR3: CASSLYGGPYNEQFF
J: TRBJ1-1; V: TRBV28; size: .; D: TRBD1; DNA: TGTGCCAGCAGTTTAGGTTCCACAGGGGGTCCTGAAGCTTTCTTT; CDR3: CASSLGSTGGPEAFF
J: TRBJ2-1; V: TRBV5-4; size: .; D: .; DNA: TGTGCCAGCAGCTTGAGGGAGAGCTCCTACAATGAGCAGTTCTTC; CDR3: CASSLRESSYNEQFF
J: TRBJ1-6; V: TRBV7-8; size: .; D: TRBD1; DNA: TGTGCCAGCAGCTTATCAGGGGGCGGTTCACCCCTCCACTTT; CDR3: CASSLSGGGSPLHF